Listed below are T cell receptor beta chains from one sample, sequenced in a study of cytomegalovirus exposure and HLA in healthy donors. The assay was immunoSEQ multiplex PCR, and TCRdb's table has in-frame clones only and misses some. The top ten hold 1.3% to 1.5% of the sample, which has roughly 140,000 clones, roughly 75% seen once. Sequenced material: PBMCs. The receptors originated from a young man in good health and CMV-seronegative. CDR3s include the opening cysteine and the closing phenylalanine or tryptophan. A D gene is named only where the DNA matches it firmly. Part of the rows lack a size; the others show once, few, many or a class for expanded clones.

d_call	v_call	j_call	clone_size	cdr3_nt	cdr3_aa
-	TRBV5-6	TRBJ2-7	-	TGTGCCAGCAGCTTGGATCACTGGGAGCAGTACTTC	CASSLDHWEQYF
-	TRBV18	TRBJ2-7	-	TGTGCCAGCTCACCGGGGACATACGAGCAGTACTTC	CASSPGTYEQYF
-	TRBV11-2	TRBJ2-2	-	TGTGCCAGCAGCTTAGGCAGGGTTGGCACCGGGGAGCTGTTTTTT	CASSLGRVGTGELFF
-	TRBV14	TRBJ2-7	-	TGTGCCAGCGGTTACAGGGACGAGCAGTACTTC	CASGYRDEQYF
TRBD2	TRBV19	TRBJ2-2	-	TGTGCCGCCAGGGTGAAAGCGGGAACCGGGGAGCTGTTTTTT	CAARVKAGTGELFF
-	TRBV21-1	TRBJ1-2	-	TGTGCCAGCAGCCCAGACGGGGGCTATGGCTACACCTTC	CASSPDGGYGYTF
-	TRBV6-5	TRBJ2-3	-	TGTGCCAGCAGCTCAACTCCAGATACGCAGTATTTT	CASSSTPDTQYF
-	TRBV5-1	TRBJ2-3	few	TGCGCCAGCAGCTTGGTAAGGGACATCACAGATACGCAGTATTTT	CASSLVRDITDTQYF
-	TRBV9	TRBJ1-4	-	TGTGCCAGCAGCACCAGCGGGCAGGGAAATGAAAAACTGTTTTTT	CASSTSGQGNEKLFF
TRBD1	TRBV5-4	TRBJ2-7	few	TGTGCCAGCAGTTGGACAGGGGGCCCTGAGCAGTACTTC	CASSWTGGPEQYF
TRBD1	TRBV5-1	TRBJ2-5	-	TGCGCCAGCTCTCAGGGGGACAGGGGGACACAAGAGACCCAGTACTTC	CASSQGDRGTQETQYF
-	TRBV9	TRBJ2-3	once	TGTGCCAGCAGCGTCCGTCCTAGCACAGATACGCAGTATTTT	CASSVRPSTDTQYF
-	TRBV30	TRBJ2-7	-	TGTGCCTGGAGGGCCGGCGCGGGTAACACCTACGAGCAGTACTTC	CAWRAGAGNTYEQYF
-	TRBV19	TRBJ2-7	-	TGTGCCAGTAGTCCCCAGAGCACTACGAAGCAGTACTTC	CASSPQSTTKQYF
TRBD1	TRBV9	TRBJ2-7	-	TGTGCCAGCAGCGGCTCGGGACAGGGGAACGAGCAGTACTTC	CASSGSGQGNEQYF
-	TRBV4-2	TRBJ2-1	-	TGTGCCAGCAGCCATGGGGGAGCGGGTGGGCAGTTCTTC	CASSHGGAGGQFF
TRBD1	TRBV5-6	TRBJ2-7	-	TGTGCCAGCAGCTTGGGACAGGGGGGCGGGCAGTACTTC	CASSLGQGGGQYF
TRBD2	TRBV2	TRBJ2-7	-	TGTGCCACTCGACTAGCGGGGTTCTACGAGCAGTACTTC	CATRLAGFYEQYF
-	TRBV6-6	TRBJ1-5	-	TGTGCCAGCACGAACGGAGGGGGGGACAATCGGCCCCAGCATTTT	CASTNGGGDNRPQHF
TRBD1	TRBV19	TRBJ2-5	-	TGTGCCAGTAGTATAGATCCCGGGCCTCGACAGGGGGGAGGGGAGACCCAGTACTTC	CASSIDPGPRQGGGETQYF
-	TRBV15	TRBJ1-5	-	TGTGCCACCAGCCGCCAGGGGTCGAATCAGCCCCAGCATTTT	CATSRQGSNQPQHF
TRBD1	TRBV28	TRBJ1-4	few	TGTGCCAGCAGTACGATTGGACAGGGTAAAGAAAAACTGTTTTTT	CASSTIGQGKEKLFF
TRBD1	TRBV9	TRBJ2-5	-	TGTGCCAGCAGCGGAGAAGGGGACAGGGAGGGGACCCAGTACTTC	CASSGEGDREGTQYF
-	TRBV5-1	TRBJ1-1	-	TGCGCCAGCAGACGGGTGGAGGCCACTGAAGCTTTCTTT	CASRRVEATEAFF
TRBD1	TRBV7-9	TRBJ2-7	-	TGTGCCAGCGAAGGGACAGGTCTCTCCTACGAGCAGTACTTC	CASEGTGLSYEQYF
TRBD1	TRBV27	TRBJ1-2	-	TGTGCCAGCAGTTCGACCCGGACAGGGTCTCTCTATGGCTACACCTTC	CASSSTRTGSLYGYTF
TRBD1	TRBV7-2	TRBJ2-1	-	TGTGCCAGCAGCTTAGCGACAGGGGTTCCCAATGAGCAGTTCTTC	CASSLATGVPNEQFF
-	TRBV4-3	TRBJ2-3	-	TGCGCCAGCAGCCAGGCGCCCAATCCCGGGAGTGGGTCAGATACGCAGTATTTT	CASSQAPNPGSGSDTQYF
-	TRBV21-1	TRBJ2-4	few	TGTGCCAGCAGCAAAGCGCGACGGAGAATTAAAAACATTCAGTACTTC	CASSKARRRIKNIQYF
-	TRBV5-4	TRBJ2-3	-	TGTGCCAGCAGCCGGACCGGTCTAGCAGTTAGCACAGATACGCAGTATTTT	CASSRTGLAVSTDTQYF
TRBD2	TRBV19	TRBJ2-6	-	TGTGCCAGTAGTACCATAGGGGCGGGAGGGCCCTTCTCTGGGGCCAACGTCCTGACTTTC	CASSTIGAGGPFSGANVLTF
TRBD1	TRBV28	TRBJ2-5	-	TGTGCCAGCAGTTTTCACGGGACAGGGGGCCAAGAGACCCAGTACTTC	CASSFHGTGGQETQYF
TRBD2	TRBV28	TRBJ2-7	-	TGTGCCAGCAGTTTAGCGGACCGGGACTACTACGAGCAGTACTTC	CASSLADRDYYEQYF
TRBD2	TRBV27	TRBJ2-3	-	TGTGCCAGCAGTTTACGCGGGGGGTGGACAGATACGCAGTATTTT	CASSLRGGWTDTQYF
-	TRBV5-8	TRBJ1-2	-	TGTGCCAGCAGCTTGGTCCCTTATGGCTACACCTTC	CASSLVPYGYTF
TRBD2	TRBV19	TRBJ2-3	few	TGTGCCAGTAGTAAGGGACTAGCGGGAGGGCCTAGCACAGATACGCAGTATTTT	CASSKGLAGGPSTDTQYF
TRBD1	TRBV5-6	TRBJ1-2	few	TGTGCCAGCAGCTTGGGACAGGGGTGGGGCTACACCTTC	CASSLGQGWGYTF
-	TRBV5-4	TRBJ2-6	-	TGTGCCAGCAGCTTGGAGGGGGCTGGGGCCAACGTCCTGACTTTC	CASSLEGAGANVLTF
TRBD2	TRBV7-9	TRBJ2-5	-	TGTGCCAGCAGCTCGGAGCTAGCGGGAGTCGAGACCCAGTACTTC	CASSSELAGVETQYF
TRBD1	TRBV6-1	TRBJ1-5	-	TGTGCCAGCAGGGGGACAGGGGGGGCCAATCAGCCCCAGCATTTT	CASRGTGGANQPQHF
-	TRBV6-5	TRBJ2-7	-	TGTGCCAGCAGTTACCAGGGGCTGGGAGAGCAGTACTTC	CASSYQGLGEQYF